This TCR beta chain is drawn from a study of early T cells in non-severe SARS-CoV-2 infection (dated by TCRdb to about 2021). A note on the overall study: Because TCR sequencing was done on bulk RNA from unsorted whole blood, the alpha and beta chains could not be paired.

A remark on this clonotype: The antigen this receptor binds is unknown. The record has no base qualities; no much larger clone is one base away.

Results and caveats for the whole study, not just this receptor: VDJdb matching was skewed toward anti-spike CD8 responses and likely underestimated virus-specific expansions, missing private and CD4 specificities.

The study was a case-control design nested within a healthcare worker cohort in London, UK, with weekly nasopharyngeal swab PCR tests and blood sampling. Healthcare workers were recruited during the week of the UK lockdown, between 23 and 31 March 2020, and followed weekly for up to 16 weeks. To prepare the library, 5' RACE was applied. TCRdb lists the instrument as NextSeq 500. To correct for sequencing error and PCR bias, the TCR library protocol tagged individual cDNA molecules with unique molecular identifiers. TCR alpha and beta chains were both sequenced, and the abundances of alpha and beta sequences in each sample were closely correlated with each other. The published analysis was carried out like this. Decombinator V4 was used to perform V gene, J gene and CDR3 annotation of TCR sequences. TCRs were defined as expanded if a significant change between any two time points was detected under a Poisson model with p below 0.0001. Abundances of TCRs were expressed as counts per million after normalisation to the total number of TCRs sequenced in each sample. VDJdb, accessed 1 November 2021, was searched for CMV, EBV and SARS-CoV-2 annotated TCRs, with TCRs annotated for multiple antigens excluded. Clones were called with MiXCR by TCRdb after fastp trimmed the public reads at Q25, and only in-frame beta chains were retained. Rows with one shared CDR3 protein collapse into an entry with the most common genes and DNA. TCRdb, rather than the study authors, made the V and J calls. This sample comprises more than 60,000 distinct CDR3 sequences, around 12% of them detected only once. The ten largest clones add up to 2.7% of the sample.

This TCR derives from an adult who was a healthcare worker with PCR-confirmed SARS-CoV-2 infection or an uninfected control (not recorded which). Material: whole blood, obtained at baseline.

The DNA reads as follows: TGTGCCAGCAGTGTCCCAGGGCAAGAGACCCAGTACTTC. Translated, this gives CASSVPGQETQYF. The chain is encoded by TRBV2 joined to TRBJ2-5; TRBD1 could be the D gene, as 5 bases match. Including the terminal cysteine and phenylalanine, the CDR3 comprises 13 residues. The CDR3 DNA has 39 bases and is translated from base 1. As encoded in the germline V gene, CDR1 is SNHLY while CDR2 is FYNNEI. The junction shows trimming of 4 bases on V and 2 bases on J, plus 8 bases between the germline ends.